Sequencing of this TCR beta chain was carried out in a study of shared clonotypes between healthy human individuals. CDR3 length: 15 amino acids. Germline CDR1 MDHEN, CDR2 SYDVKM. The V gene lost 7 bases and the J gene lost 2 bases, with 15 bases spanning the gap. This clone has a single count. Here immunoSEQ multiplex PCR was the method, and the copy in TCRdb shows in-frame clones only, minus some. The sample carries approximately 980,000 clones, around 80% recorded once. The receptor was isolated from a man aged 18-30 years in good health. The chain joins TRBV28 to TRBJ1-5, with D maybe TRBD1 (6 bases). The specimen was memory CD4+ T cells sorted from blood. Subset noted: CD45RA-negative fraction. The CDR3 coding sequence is TGTGCCAGCAACCTACAGGGTATCGGCAATCAGCCCCAGCATTTT. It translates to CASNLQGIGNQPQHF.